This TCR beta chain emerged from a study of cytomegalovirus exposure and HLA in healthy donors. Notes on the study in general: The study recorded over 150 TCR beta chains that were cytomegalovirus-associated.

CDR1 and CDR2 from the germline V gene are LGHNA and YSLEER. This CDR3 spans 15 amino acids. The trim removed 6 bases at V and 0 bases at J, leaving 3 bases unmatched. This clone was counted between two and nine times. Its antigen is unknown. PCR involved 60 Vbeta and 13 Jbeta primers. Produced via immunoSEQ multiplex PCR; TCRdb's table is partial and in-frame only. Of over 150,000 clones listed, roughly 80% are singletons. The sequence was collected from a human donor in good health. The specimen sequenced was PBMCs. V and J are TRBV4-3 and TRBJ1-2; 11 bases are shared with TRBD1. CDR3 sequence reads: CASRQDRGPNYGYTF. The CDR3 region has the DNA TGCGCCAGCAGACAGGACAGGGGGCCTAACTATGGCTACACCTTC.